This TCR beta chain was documented in a study of identifying expanded T cells in peripheral blood. The CDR3 is 15 amino acids. CDR1 and CDR2 from the germline V gene are SGDLS and YYNGEE. With V trimmed by 0 bases and J by 3 bases, 3 bases remained unmatched. Data came from immunoSEQ multiplex PCR; TCRdb stores just in-frame clones and leaves some out. The table includes about 89,000 clones, around 89% detected once. This clonotype was sampled from a person between 18 and 75 years old in good health. This chain joins TRBV9 and TRBJ1-3, with 7 bases identical to TRBD1. Sequencing was done on a sample of blood. CDR3 DNA: TGTGCCAGCAGCGTAGGAGACAGGGTTGGAAACACCATATATTTT. Translated, it gives CASSVGDRVGNTIYF.